These T cell receptor beta chains were read from a single sample in a study of identifying expanded T cells in peripheral blood. The table came from immunoSEQ multiplex PCR; TCRdb's copy has only in-frame clones and leaves some out. The table has 100,000 or so clones, around 88% seen once. Material for sequencing was blood. These receptors originate from a person between 18 and 70 years old in good health. Each CDR3 is given with its conserved first and last residue. Each record gives: D gene, V gene, J gene, clone size, CDR3 protein, CDR3 DNA. D genes are given only for firm matches. Clone size is given for some rows only: seen once, a few or many times, or a class if the clone is expanded.

.	TRBV6-5	TRBJ2-7	.	CASSSTSYEQYF	TGTGCCAGCAGTTCAACTTCCTACGAGCAGTACTTC
TRBD1	TRBV6-1	TRBJ1-2	.	CASSERDRANYGYTF	TGTGCCAGCAGTGAACGGGACAGGGCGAACTATGGCTACACCTTC
.	TRBV2	TRBJ1-1	.	CASNPTEMNTEAFF	TGTGCCAGCAATCCTACAGAAATGAACACTGAAGCTTTCTTT
.	TRBV18	TRBJ2-7	.	CASSPAAGHEQYF	TGTGCCAGCTCACCCGCCGCGGGCCACGAGCAGTACTTC
.	TRBV4-1	TRBJ2-1	.	CASSPDLNEQFF	TGCGCCAGCAGTCCGGACTTAAATGAGCAGTTCTTC
TRBD1	TRBV28	TRBJ1-1	.	CASSQGEGAEGTEAFF	TGTGCCAGCAGTCAGGGGGAGGGGGCAGAGGGCACTGAAGCTTTCTTT
.	TRBV4-3	TRBJ2-7	.	CASSPTAGLEQYF	TGCGCCAGCAGCCCCACGGCGGGTCTCGAGCAGTACTTC
.	TRBV5-6	TRBJ2-5	.	CASTGGGKETQYF	TGTGCCAGCACCGGAGGGGGGAAAGAGACCCAGTACTTC
.	TRBV5-1	TRBJ1-1	.	CASSLEGFDRRTEAFF	TGCGCCAGCAGCTTGGAGGGATTCGACAGGCGGACTGAAGCTTTCTTT
TRBD2	TRBV28	TRBJ2-7	.	CASRRTSSDEQYF	TGTGCCAGCAGGCGGACTAGTAGCGACGAGCAGTACTTC
.	TRBV5-4	TRBJ2-1	.	CASSSQGPLNEQFF	TGTGCCAGCAGCTCTCAAGGCCCGTTGAATGAGCAGTTCTTC
TRBD2	TRBV19	TRBJ2-5	.	CASSMGSGTYQETQYF	TGTGCCAGTAGTATGGGTAGCGGGACGTACCAAGAGACCCAGTACTTC
.	TRBV5-4	TRBJ1-2	.	CASRNIFSANYGYTF	TGTGCCAGCAGAAATATATTCTCAGCTAACTATGGCTACACCTTC
.	TRBV4-3	TRBJ1-1	once	CASAGTLNTEAFF	TGCGCCAGCGCCGGGACACTGAACACTGAAGCTTTCTTT
.	TRBV11-2	TRBJ2-7	.	CASSQAPSSYEQYF	TGTGCCAGCAGCCAAGCACCCTCCTCCTACGAGCAGTACTTC
.	TRBV10-2	TRBJ1-2	.	CASSPPGLGYGYTF	TGCGCCAGCAGTCCCCCGGGGCTTGGCTATGGCTACACCTTC
TRBD1	TRBV27	TRBJ2-7	.	CASAGGQTYEQYF	TGTGCCAGCGCAGGGGGCCAGACCTACGAGCAGTACTTC
.	TRBV7-2	TRBJ1-5	.	CASSLGRTGQPQHF	TGTGCCAGCAGCTTAGGTCGGACGGGGCAGCCCCAGCATTTT
TRBD1	TRBV7-9	TRBJ1-3	once	CASSLGTGRIGNTIYF	TGTGCCAGCAGCTTAGGGACAGGGAGAATTGGAAACACCATATATTTT
TRBD1	TRBV6-8	TRBJ2-3	.	CASRVQTRDRGKDTQYF	TGTGCCAGCAGGGTACAAACCCGGGACAGGGGGAAAGATACGCAGTATTTT
.	TRBV6-1	TRBJ1-1	.	CASYSGLRNTEAFF	TGTGCCAGTTACTCCGGACTGAGGAACACTGAAGCTTTCTTT
TRBD2	TRBV5-1	TRBJ2-1	.	CASSLGLAGGNNEQFF	TGCGCCAGCAGCTTGGGGTTAGCGGGGGGCAACAATGAGCAGTTCTTC
.	TRBV7-2	TRBJ1-2	.	CASSLVPGRLDGYTF	TGTGCCAGCAGCTTAGTCCCAGGGCGACTGGATGGCTACACCTTC
.	TRBV28	TRBJ1-5	.	CASSLSPFSNQPQHF	TGTGCCAGCAGTTTATCGCCTTTTAGCAATCAGCCCCAGCATTTT
TRBD1	TRBV11-2	TRBJ2-3	few	CASSPHRGDTQYF	TGTGCCAGCAGCCCGCACAGGGGGGATACGCAGTATTTT
TRBD1	TRBV4-3	TRBJ1-1	.	CASSQPKGQGRVTEAFF	TGCGCCAGCAGCCAACCGAAGGGACAGGGACGAGTCACTGAAGCTTTCTTT
.	TRBV4-3	TRBJ1-3	.	CASSQDRHSSGNTIYF	TGCGCCAGCAGCCAAGATAGGCACAGCTCTGGAAACACCATATATTTT
.	TRBV30	TRBJ1-5	.	CAWSSGVAQPQHF	TGTGCCTGGAGCTCAGGGGTGGCTCAGCCCCAGCATTTT
TRBD1	TRBV7-2	TRBJ1-1	.	CASSQDRGDMNTEAFF	TGTGCCAGCAGCCAGGACAGGGGGGACATGAACACTGAAGCTTTCTTT
.	TRBV7-2	TRBJ1-4	.	CASSFVGGNEKLFF	TGTGCCAGCAGCTTTGTGGGGGGAAATGAAAAACTGTTTTTT
.	TRBV5-6	TRBJ2-3	.	CASSWGRGTDTQYF	TGTGCCAGCAGCTGGGGCAGGGGCACAGATACGCAGTATTTT
.	TRBV15	TRBJ1-5	.	CATSRGQRWDQPQHF	TGTGCCACCAGCAGAGGCCAGCGTTGGGATCAGCCCCAGCATTTT
TRBD1	TRBV7-2	TRBJ2-7	.	CASSLADRAGEQYF	TGTGCCAGCAGCTTGGCAGACAGGGCAGGCGAGCAGTACTTC
.	TRBV11-2	TRBJ2-2	.	CASSLHVGGGTGKLFF	TGTGCCAGCAGCTTACACGTAGGAGGGGGCACCGGGAAGCTGTTTTTT
TRBD1	TRBV7-8	TRBJ2-1	.	CASSYRQGAYNEQFF	TGTGCCAGCAGCTACCGACAGGGGGCGTACAATGAGCAGTTCTTC
TRBD2	TRBV5-4	TRBJ2-3	.	CASSLAGGTDTQYF	TGTGCCAGCAGCTTAGCGGGGGGCACAGATACGCAGTATTTT
TRBD1	TRBV6-9	TRBJ1-2	once	CASSYWRTGDNYGYTF	TGTGCCAGCAGTTATTGGAGGACAGGGGATAACTATGGCTACACCTTC
TRBD1	TRBV6-5	TRBJ1-5	.	CASRPTGINQPQHF	TGTGCCAGCAGGCCGACAGGGATTAATCAGCCCCAGCATTTT
.	TRBV27	TRBJ2-1	few	CASRPDLLYNEQFF	TGTGCCAGCAGACCGGACTTGCTTTACAATGAGCAGTTCTTC
.	TRBV5-6	TRBJ2-7	.	CASSYGDAYEQYF	TGTGCCAGCAGCTATGGAGACGCCTACGAGCAGTACTTC
TRBD2	TRBV18	TRBJ2-3	once	CASSPRGTSDTDTQYF	TGTGCCAGCTCACCAAGGGGGACTAGCGATACAGATACGCAGTATTTT
.	TRBV28	TRBJ1-1	.	CASSLTMNTEAFF	TGTGCCAGCAGTTTAACTATGAACACTGAAGCTTTCTTT
TRBD2	TRBV15	TRBJ2-7	once	CATSRGGSSYEQYF	TGTGCCACCAGCAGGGGGGGGAGCTCCTACGAGCAGTACTTC
.	TRBV28	TRBJ2-7	.	CASTQGFNEQYF	TGTGCCAGCACCCAGGGTTTCAACGAGCAGTACTTC
TRBD1	TRBV30	TRBJ1-1	.	CAWSPQGGGATEAFF	TGTGCCTGGAGTCCCCAGGGAGGGGGCGCAACTGAAGCTTTCTTT
.	TRBV5-6	TRBJ2-5	.	CASSPPANLETQYF	TGTGCCAGCAGCCCCCCGGCGAACCTGGAGACCCAGTACTTC
TRBD1	TRBV6-1	TRBJ2-1	.	CASSDRQGTGSYNEQFF	TGTGCCAGCAGTGACCGACAGGGGACGGGGTCCTACAATGAGCAGTTCTTC
.	TRBV4-1	TRBJ2-1	.	CASSQGSQTYNEQFF	TGCGCCAGCAGCCAAGGTTCACAGACCTACAATGAGCAGTTCTTC